Shown below are 25 T cell receptor beta chains from a single sample sequenced in a study of CD8 T cells in ankylosing spondylitis (dated 2017 in TCRdb). The investigation overall reported the following: Blood from ankylosing spondylitis patients appeared to be characterized by a TCR beta motif composed of about eight highly homologous amino acid variants.

These TCRs are of unknown antigen specificity. Library preparation was by 5' RACE. The sample was run on an Illumina HiSeq 2500. In-frame beta chains were kept once TCRdb had trimmed the public reads at Q25 with fastp and called clones with MiXCR. Rows matching on CDR3 protein sequence are summarized as one entry with the most common DNA and genes. In all, the sample holds about 420,000 distinct CDR3 sequences, and 20% to 25% of those were seen once. Roughly 16% of the sample comes from the top ten. The sequenced sample was blood, either unsorted or a sorted T cell fraction (not recorded which). Every receptor here comes from a male donor with ankylosing spondylitis.

The J gene is TRBJ1-1, the V gene TRBV29-1; no clear D gene. This CDR3 has 14 amino acids. The ends were cut back, 5 bases at V and 2 bases at J, with 15 bases in the middle. Germline CDR1 SQVTM, CDR2 ANQGSEA. Written as DNA, the CDR3 is TGCAGCGTTAGAACCGTGGGCGCAAACACTGAAGCTTTCTTT. Residues: CSVRTVGANTEAFF.

The table lists this clonotype with a count of one. The rearrangement uses TRBV4-2 and TRBJ2-7; 10 positions agree with TRBD1. This CDR3 has 16 amino acids. Germline CDR1 reads LGHNA; CDR2 reads YNFKEQ. Trimming removed 1 base from V and 5 bases from J; junction bases left unmatched: 8. Here the CDR3 reads CASSQVFRDRGHEQYF. As DNA, the CDR3 is TGTGCCAGCAGCCAAGTTTTTAGGGACAGGGGCCACGAGCAGTACTTC.

This clonotype turned up a few times. This chain connects TRBV5-1 to TRBJ1-1; possible D gene TRBD1, 5 bases. The CDR3 runs 14 residues. Germline assignment: CDR1 SGHRS and CDR2 YFSETQ. Deletions cut 0 bases from V and 5 bases from J, with 11 bases between. In nucleotides, the CDR3 is TGCGCCAGCAGCTTGGAGGGGCGAGGGACTGAAGCTTTCTTT. Translated, it gives CASSLEGRGTEAFF. The variable domain in full, completed from reference TRBV5-1 and TRBJ1-1, reads KAGVTQTPRYLIKTRGQQVTLSCSPISGHRSVSWYQQTPGQGLQFLFEYFSETQRNKGNFPGRFSGRQFSNSRSEMNVSTLELGDSALYLCASSLEGRGTEAFFGQGTRLTVV.

This clonotype appeared a few times. The chain combines TRBV20-1 with TRBJ1-5; a possible D gene is TRBD1 (6 bases). From germline, CDR1 is DFQATT and CDR2 SNEGSKA (reference sequence). The V and J ends lost 7 bases and 5 bases respectively, with 15 bases between them. The CDR3 is 13 residues long. The CDR3: CSVSTGGYQPQHF. CDR3 DNA: TGCAGTGTCTCGACAGGCGGTTATCAGCCCCAGCATTTT.

The rearrangement links TRBV7-2 to TRBJ2-1, with TRBD2 identical over 15 bases. This CDR3 contains 20 residues. The V gene's germline CDR1 is SGHTA and CDR2 FQGNSA. The V segment lost 3 bases and the J segment 7 bases; nucleotides outside the gene matches: 16. The CDR3 DNA is TGTGCCAGCAGCTTCGCTCGCGGACTAGCGGGAGGGCGGGGCAGGAATGAGCAGTTCTTC. It codes for CASSFARGLAGGRGRNEQFF.

This clonotype was detected only a few times. V and J are TRBV7-3 and TRBJ2-7, with 12 bases identical to TRBD2. The CDR3 spans 15 residues. V lost 5 bases and J lost 6; bases outside the gene matches: 8. Germline CDR1 reads SGHTA; CDR2 reads FQGTGA. DNA of the CDR3: TGTGCCAGCAGCCGCCCGACTAGCGGGAGTTCCGAGCAGTACTTC. Its protein is CASSRPTSGSSEQYF. Full variable domain (missing parts from reference TRBV7-3 and TRBJ2-7): GAGVSQTPSNKVTEKGKYVELRCDPISGHTALYWYRQSLGQGPEFLIYFQGTGAADDSGLPNDRFFAVRPEGSVSTLKIQRTERGDSAVYLCASSRPTSGSSEQYFGPGTRLTVT.

This rearrangement joins TRBV20-1 to TRBJ2-1; D is possibly TRBD2 (5 bases). V lost 2 bases and J 4 bases, leaving 15 bases between the germline ends. The CDR3 is 15 amino acids. CDR1 is DFQATT, CDR2 SNEGSKA, per germline (reference sequence). CDR3 sequence: CSARLRGAPYNEQFF. CDR3 coding DNA: TGCAGTGCTAGATTACGGGGTGCCCCTTACAATGAGCAGTTCTTC.

This clonotype was counted only a few times. The chain links TRBV20-1 to TRBJ2-7; D uncertain. CDR1 and CDR2 (germline): DFQATT, SNEGSKA (reference sequence). Trimming left V 1 base short and J 2 bases short, with 15 bases between. The CDR3 length is 15 residues. The DNA of the CDR3 is TGCAGTGCTAGAGCCCGGACCCATGGGACCTACGAGCAGTACTTC. Protein sequence: CSARARTHGTYEQYF.

This clonotype came up a few times. The chain links TRBV4-3 to TRBJ1-6, with D uncertain. Per germline, CDR1 LGHNA and CDR2 YSLEER. Trimming removed 0 bases at V and 9 bases at J, with 6 bases between. This CDR3 spans 13 amino acids. This chain's CDR3 is CASSQDKVSPLHF. In DNA form, the CDR3 reads TGCGCCAGCAGCCAAGATAAGGTTTCACCCCTCCACTTT.

This clonotype turned up a few times. The chain joins TRBV5-1 to TRBJ2-7; 8 nucleotides align to TRBD1. V lost 3 bases and J lost 0; bases outside the gene matches: 5. The CDR3 runs to 15 residues. Looked up from germline, CDR1 is SGHRS and CDR2 is YFSETQ. The CDR3 coding sequence is TGCGCCAGCAGCTCGCGACAGGGGAGCTCCTACGAGCAGTACTTC. Its translation: CASSSRQGSSYEQYF.

This clonotype appeared many times. This chain links TRBV5-1 with TRBJ2-6; the match to TRBD2 covers 7 bases. The germline V gene encodes CDR1 SGHRS and CDR2 YFSETQ. The junction had 5 bases not matched to a gene; V was cut back by 2 bases and J by 0 bases. This CDR3 is 17 amino acids long. The DNA of the CDR3 is TGCGCCAGCAGCTTTACCGGGACTACCTCTGGGGCCAACGTCCTGACTTTC. Its translation: CASSFTGTTSGANVLTF.

This clonotype was recorded a few times. This chain uses TRBV28 with TRBJ1-1, with 8 bases that match TRBD1. Germline V CDR1 and CDR2: MDHEN, SYDVKM. This CDR3 has 14 amino acids. V shed 8 bases and J 0 bases; nucleotides not matched to a gene: 5. CDR3 sequence: CASATGGMNTEAFF. As DNA, the CDR3 is TGTGCCAGCGCTACAGGGGGGATGAACACTGAAGCTTTCTTT.

This clonotype was recorded many times. This chain links TRBV7-2 with TRBJ2-1; D unclear. Germline-derived CDR1 and CDR2 are SGHTA and FQGNSA. V lost 0 bases to trimming and J lost 5 bases, with 11 bases between them. The CDR3 runs 15 residues. The CDR3 protein is CASSLAGLSNNEQFF. The CDR3 nucleotides read TGTGCCAGCAGCTTAGCGGGATTGTCAAACAATGAGCAGTTCTTC.

This clonotype has a handful of counts. The genes are TRBV25-1 and TRBJ1-2; no reliable D call. Per the germline V gene, CDR1 is MGHDK and CDR2 is SYGVNS. CDR3 length: 13 residues. V gave up 3 bases and J gave up 3 bases, with 8 bases separating them. CDR3 nucleotide sequence: TGTGCCAGCAGTGAGGGGTTTCACTATGGCTACACCTTC. It encodes CASSEGFHYGYTF.

The genes are TRBV6-1 and TRBJ2-7; 9 nucleotides agree with TRBD1. Germline assignment: CDR1 MNHNS and CDR2 SASEGT. Trimming took 6 bases from V and 4 from J; bases not matched to a gene: 13. The CDR3 contains 16 residues. This chain's CDR3 is CASRSPGTGNEYEQYF. The CDR3 DNA sequence: TGTGCCAGCAGGTCACCCGGGACAGGGAACGAGTACGAGCAGTACTTC.

This clonotype occurred a few times. The chain uses TRBV2 and TRBJ1-2; 8 nucleotides match TRBD1. The CDR3 contains 13 residues. The V gene's germline CDR1 is SNHLY and CDR2 FYNNEI. Trimming took 6 bases from V and 7 from J; bases not matched to a gene: 7. The CDR3 loop reads CASSETGEGGYTF. CDR3 coding DNA: TGTGCCAGCAGCGAGACAGGGGAGGGTGGCTACACCTTC.

This chain connects TRBV4-2 to TRBJ1-6; maybe TRBD1 (5 bases). Deletions cut 1 base from V and 5 bases from J, with 12 bases between. This CDR3 spans 16 amino acids. Germline V gene data show CDR1 as LGHNA and CDR2 as YNFKEQ. CDR3 residues: CASSQVFTGDNSPLHF. For the CDR3, the DNA is TGTGCCAGCAGCCAAGTTTTCACGGGGGATAATTCACCCCTCCACTTT.

The V gene is TRBV29-1, the J gene TRBJ1-1; 11 nucleotides line up with TRBD1. The CDR3 covers 12 residues. The ends lost 7 bases at V and 5 bases at J; junction bases unmatched: 3. Germline assignment: CDR1 SQVTM and CDR2 ANQGSEA. The CDR3 nucleotides read TGCAGCGGGGACAGGGGGAGGACTGAAGCTTTCTTT. The encoded protein is CSGDRGRTEAFF.

In this sample, this clonotype turned up many times. The chain joins TRBV5-1 to TRBJ2-7; either TRBD1 or TRBD2 may supply D (5 bases each). The CDR3 is 16 amino acids. Per germline, CDR1 SGHRS and CDR2 YFSETQ. V was pared by 0 bases and J by 4 bases, with 17 bases between. CDR3 nucleotides: TGCGCCAGCAGCTTGGCCTCCGGGACGGTTTCATACGAGCAGTACTTC. This encodes CASSLASGTVSYEQYF.

In DNA, the CDR3 is TGCGCCAGCAGCCAATTGGCCGCGGGAGTCAAGCCCGCGAACACCGGGGAGCTGTTTTTT. Encoded protein: CASSQLAAGVKPANTGELFF. J is TRBJ2-2 and V is TRBV4-1, with 7 bases aligning to TRBD2. Trimming took 2 bases from V and 0 from J; bases not matched to a gene: 15. The length of the CDR3 is 20 residues. CDR1 and CDR2 (germline): MGHRA, YSYEKL.

This chain joins TRBV27 and TRBJ1-5, with D unclear. CDR1 MNHEY and CDR2 SMNVEV come from the germline V gene (reference sequence). This CDR3 comprises 14 residues. V lost 6 bases, J lost 5 bases, and 14 bases lay in between. The CDR3 sequence is CASRSYRVDQPQHF. The CDR3 region has the DNA TGTGCCAGCAGATCCTACCGAGTAGATCAGCCCCAGCATTTT.

As for this clonotype: Since the CDR3 does not end with the conserved phenylalanine or tryptophan, this likely comes from a read error. The rearrangement links TRBV5-5 to TRBJ2-3; tentatively, D is TRBD1 or TRBD2 (6 bases each). V was clipped by 3 bases and J by 6 bases, with 20 bases between them. The germline V gene has CDR1 SGHKS and CDR2 YYEKEE (reference sequence). The length of the CDR3 is 16 residues. The chain's CDR3 is CASSSNPGGLGDTQYY. The CDR3 DNA sequence: TGTGCCAGCAGCTCAAACCCTGGGGGGCTCGGGGATACGCAGTATTAT.

The V and J genes are TRBV28 and TRBJ2-7; 7 positions agree with TRBD2. The CDR3 spans 16 residues. Germline trimming cut 7 bases from V and 0 bases from J; bases unmatched to any gene: 12. From germline, CDR1 is MDHEN and CDR2 SYDVKM. The CDR3 loop reads CASIRSGSSSSYEQYF. The CDR3 nucleotides are TGTGCCAGCATCCGTAGCGGGTCTTCCAGCTCCTACGAGCAGTACTTC.

The rearrangement links TRBV9 to TRBJ2-7; 10 bases are shared with TRBD2. Trimming at V came to 4 bases and at J to 5 bases, leaving 12 bases not matched to a gene. The CDR3 loop spans 16 amino acids. Germline CDR1 is SGDLS and CDR2 is YYNGEE. As DNA, the CDR3 is TGTGCCAGCAGCCCCCTAGCGGGAGTGGTATTGCACGAGCAGTACTTC. The encoded protein is CASSPLAGVVLHEQYF.

The table lists this clonotype with a few counts. Germline and junction disagree at one end, which may indicate a read error. The V and J genes are TRBV5-1 and TRBJ1-1; the D gene is possibly TRBD1 (5 bases). Germline V gives CDR1 SGHRS, CDR2 YFSETQ. The CDR3 extends over 14 amino acids. The DNA for the CDR3 is TGCGCCAGCAGCTTGGTGGGGGGGAACGCTGAAGCTTTCTTT. Its protein is CASSLVGGNAEAFF.